The 3 T cell receptor beta chains below all came from one sample that was sequenced in a study of Ad26.COV2.S vaccination and SARS-CoV-2 variants. Generated by immunoSEQ multiplex PCR, the TCRdb table keeps only in-frame clones and is missing some. The table shows roughly 680,000 clones, with 70% to 90% occurring only once. Regarding treatment: roughly 20 received Ad26.COV2.S at low or high dose, single or two shots; about 5 received placebo; per-sample allocation not given. After the first vaccine or placebo injection, samples were drawn on day 63. The starting material was peripheral blood, obtained in a trial of Ad26.COV2.S vaccine versus placebo. The receptors shown here come from a person aged 18-65 years who received the Ad26.COV2.S COVID-19 vaccine or a placebo.

This chain connects TRBV19 to TRBJ2-7; the D gene is possibly TRBD1 (7 bases). Trimming shortened V by 5 bases and J by 2 bases, and 13 bases separated the two germline ends. There are 14 residues in the CDR3. Germline values: CDR1 LNHDA, CDR2 SQIVND (reference sequence). The CDR3, as DNA: TGTGCCAGTAGTCGGCGGGACAGTGCCTACGAGCAGTACTTC. Translated: CASSRRDSAYEQYF.

This clone was seen only a few times. The chain couples TRBV5-4 to TRBJ1-1; no firm D call. CDR1 SGHNT and CDR2 YYREEE come from the germline V gene (reference sequence). CDR3 length: 13 amino acids. Trimming removed 2 bases from V and 0 bases from J, with 5 bases in between. The CDR3 DNA sequence: TGTGCCAGCAGCTTTTTTCTGAACACTGAAGCTTTCTTT. This translates into CASSFFLNTEAFF.

This clone was counted a single time. V and J are TRBV27 and TRBJ1-1, with no clear D. Germline loops: CDR1 MNHEY, CDR2 SMNVEV (reference sequence). The ends were cut back, 6 bases at V and 1 base at J, with 9 bases in the middle. This CDR3 has 13 amino acids. The DNA of the CDR3 is TGTGCCAGCAGCCTTCGGAGGAACACTGAAGCTTTCTTT. Protein sequence: CASSLRRNTEAFF.